Listed below are T cell receptor beta chains from one sample, sequenced in a study of shared clonotypes between healthy human individuals. The protocol was immunoSEQ multiplex PCR, while the TCRdb copy is restricted to in-frame clones and leaves out a portion. The repertoire holds roughly 650,000 clones, with 96% as singletons. Sample: naive CD8+ T cells sorted from blood. The receptors derive from a woman in her twenties or thirties in good health. Each CDR3 is given with its conserved first and last residue. D genes are given only for firm matches. Clone size, where shown, is once, few, many, or a class for clones that have expanded.

d_call j_call clone_size v_call cdr3_aa cdr3_nt
TRBD2 TRBJ2-2 - TRBV6-5 CARKIRRAGDGELFF TGTGCCAGGAAGATTAGGAGAGCGGGAGACGGGGAGCTGTTTTTT
- TRBJ2-7 - TRBV11-2 CASSLDPSDRYEQYF TGTGCCAGCAGCTTAGATCCTAGCGATCGGTACGAGCAGTACTTC
- TRBJ2-3 once TRBV27 CASSSFRPGTDTQYF TGTGCCAGCAGTTCCTTTCGGCCGGGGACAGATACGCAGTATTTT
- TRBJ2-1 - TRBV2 CASSEGSLSRYNEQFF TGTGCCAGCAGTGAAGGGTCCCTTTCGCGTTACAATGAGCAGTTCTTC
TRBD1 TRBJ1-5 - TRBV9 CASSTEGTGDQPQHF TGTGCCAGCAGCACAGAGGGGACAGGAGATCAGCCCCAGCATTTT
- TRBJ1-5 - TRBV7-5 CASSPEGNQPQHF TGTGCCAGCAGCCCAGAGGGCAATCAGCCCCAGCATTTT
- TRBJ2-6 - TRBV29-1 CSAYPGSGANVLTF TGCAGCGCCTACCCAGGGTCTGGGGCCAACGTCCTGACTTTC
- TRBJ2-7 - TRBV5-6 CASSLATSYEQYF TGTGCCAGCAGCTTGGCGACTAGCTACGAGCAGTACTTC
- TRBJ2-5 - TRBV19 CASSITVALGATQYF TGTGCCAGTAGTATCACAGTGGCTTTGGGGGCGACCCAGTACTTC
TRBD1 TRBJ2-2 - TRBV6-5 CASSSGTDGTGELFF TGTGCCAGCAGTTCCGGGACAGACGGCACCGGGGAGCTGTTTTTT
- TRBJ1-1 - TRBV28 CAAKIGAGNTEAFF TGTGCCGCCAAAATAGGGGCTGGGAACACTGAAGCTTTCTTT
- TRBJ1-5 - TRBV19 CASSIWTAESQHF TGTGCCAGTAGTATTTGGACAGCCGAGTCCCAGCATTTT
- TRBJ2-7 - TRBV27 CASSFMGGTATYEQYF TGTGCCAGCAGTTTCATGGGGGGGACAGCCACCTACGAGCAGTACTTC
TRBD2 TRBJ2-7 - TRBV13 CASSPAGTSGRVHEQYF TGTGCCAGCAGCCCTGCCGGGACTAGCGGGAGAGTCCACGAGCAGTACTTC
TRBD1 TRBJ2-7 - TRBV28 CASSQGLGQGSSGYEQYF TGTGCCAGCAGTCAGGGTCTAGGACAGGGGTCCTCAGGGTACGAGCAGTACTTC
- TRBJ1-5 once TRBV4-2 CASSQAYSEDSNQPQHF TGTGCCAGCAGCCAAGCATACAGCGAAGATAGCAATCAGCCCCAGCATTTT
- TRBJ1-5 - TRBV6-1 CASSDLHPLSNQPQHF TGTGCCAGCAGTGACTTACATCCCCTCAGCAATCAGCCCCAGCATTTT
TRBD1 TRBJ2-3 - TRBV27 CASSQGAGTPDTQYF TGTGCCAGCAGCCAGGGGGCCGGGACACCAGATACGCAGTATTTT
- TRBJ2-7 - TRBV28 CASSFTSLSYEQYF TGTGCCAGCAGTTTTACTAGCCTTTCCTACGAGCAGTACTTC
TRBD2 TRBJ2-5 - TRBV5-4 CASKGSEASGSSETQYF TGTGCCAGCAAGGGAAGCGAAGCTAGCGGGAGTAGTGAGACCCAGTACTTC
TRBD2 TRBJ2-5 - TRBV27 CASSLASGSETQYF TGTGCCAGCAGTTTAGCTAGCGGGAGTGAGACCCAGTACTTC
- TRBJ1-2 once TRBV29-1 CSVEPGHRNYGYTF TGCAGCGTTGAACCCGGACACCGAAACTATGGCTACACCTTC
- TRBJ1-6 - TRBV6-1 CASSDMLFGGNSPLHF TGTGCCAGCAGTGACATGTTATTCGGGGGAAATTCACCCCTCCACTTT
- TRBJ2-1 - TRBV9 CASSVEGNEQFF TGTGCCAGCAGCGTAGAGGGGAATGAGCAGTTCTTC
- TRBJ2-7 - TRBV28 CASSFLGAGEQYF TGTGCCAGCAGTTTTCTGGGGGCTGGGGAGCAGTACTTC
TRBD1 TRBJ2-2 - TRBV28 CASSLSTGVLTGELFF TGTGCCAGCAGTTTATCAACAGGGGTTTTGACCGGGGAGCTGTTTTTT
TRBD1 TRBJ2-2 - TRBV27 CASSFVTGVRELFF TGTGCCAGCAGTTTTGTGACAGGGGTCAGGGAGCTGTTTTTT
- TRBJ1-4 once TRBV28 CASTLGSHREAEKLFF TGTGCCAGCACCTTGGGGTCCCACAGGGAAGCAGAAAAACTGTTTTTT
- TRBJ1-3 - TRBV19 CASSTNSGNTIYF TGTGCCAGTAGTACCAACTCTGGAAACACCATATATTTT
TRBD2 TRBJ2-3 - TRBV5-4 CASSWGLGADTQYF TGTGCCAGCAGCTGGGGACTAGGTGCGGATACGCAGTATTTT
TRBD2 TRBJ2-3 - TRBV27 CASNILAGGSIDTQYF TGTGCCAGCAATATATTAGCGGGTGGTAGTATAGATACGCAGTATTTT
- TRBJ2-6 - TRBV25-1 CASSDEGLGANVLTF TGTGCCAGCAGTGATGAGGGTCTTGGGGCCAACGTCCTGACTTTC
- TRBJ2-2 - TRBV27 CASSLTQRPGELFF TGTGCCAGCAGTTTAACTCAGAGGCCCGGGGAGCTGTTTTTT
TRBD1 TRBJ2-1 once TRBV4-1 CASSQGGQIDEQFF TGCGCCAGCAGCCAAGGGGGACAGATCGATGAGCAGTTCTTC
TRBD2 TRBJ2-3 - TRBV11-2 CASSHSLGLATDTQYF TGTGCCAGCAGCCATTCTTTGGGACTAGCCACAGATACGCAGTATTTT
TRBD2 TRBJ2-7 - TRBV5-4 CASSRGEGLAGDEQYF TGTGCCAGCAGCCGGGGGGAGGGACTAGCGGGAGACGAGCAGTACTTC
- TRBJ1-2 - TRBV7-8 CASTLGGFYGYTF TGTGCCAGCACCCTAGGGGGGTTCTATGGCTACACCTTC
- TRBJ2-1 - TRBV28 CASSFPGHGYNEQFF TGTGCCAGCAGTTTCCCCGGGCACGGGTACAATGAGCAGTTCTTC
- TRBJ1-2 - TRBV27 CASSFGGSYTF TGTGCCAGCAGTTTCGGGGGCAGCTACACCTTC
- TRBJ2-1 - TRBV14 CASSPETLYNEQFF TGTGCCAGCAGCCCCGAGACTCTCTACAATGAGCAGTTCTTC
- TRBJ2-3 - TRBV7-6 CASSLGIWGPTLSSTDTQYF TGTGCCAGCAGCTTAGGGATCTGGGGACCCACCTTGTCTAGCACAGATACGCAGTATTTT
TRBD1 TRBJ2-7 - TRBV5-6 CASTETGNSYEQYF TGTGCCAGCACCGAGACAGGGAACTCCTACGAGCAGTACTTC
- TRBJ2-7 - TRBV4-1 CASSQGTLYGQGYEQYF TGCGCCAGCAGCCAAGGCACTCTATACGGGCAGGGCTACGAGCAGTACTTC
TRBD2 TRBJ2-3 - TRBV7-2 CASSLVGSGTSTDTQYF TGTGCCAGCAGCTTAGTGGGTAGCGGGACTTCGACGGATACGCAGTATTTT
- TRBJ1-1 - TRBV4-1 CASSQEYRVTEAFF TGCGCCAGCAGCCAAGAGTACAGGGTCACTGAAGCTTTCTTT
TRBD2 TRBJ2-7 once TRBV29-1 CSVWTSLDEQYF TGCAGCGTGTGGACTAGTCTGGACGAGCAGTACTTC
- TRBJ2-2 - TRBV27 CASSPTVKNTGELFF TGTGCCAGCAGCCCGACAGTCAAGAACACCGGGGAGCTGTTTTTT
- TRBJ2-1 once TRBV28 CASSLLGDDNEQFF TGTGCCAGCAGTTTATTGGGAGATGACAATGAGCAGTTCTTC
- TRBJ2-2 - TRBV7-2 CASSIRRDLRMNTGELFF TGTGCCAGCAGCATACGTCGGGACCTCAGAATGAACACCGGGGAGCTGTTTTTT
TRBD1 TRBJ2-7 once TRBV29-1 CSVHTGEVYEQYF TGCAGCGTCCATACAGGGGAAGTATACGAGCAGTACTTC
TRBD1 TRBJ1-1 - TRBV13 CASSSDRVRDRAGHTEAFF TGTGCCAGCAGCTCGGACCGGGTCCGGGACAGGGCAGGTCACACTGAAGCTTTCTTT
- TRBJ1-1 - TRBV13 CASSLGVGFEAFF TGTGCCAGCAGCTTAGGAGTTGGGTTTGAAGCTTTCTTT
- TRBJ2-7 - TRBV5-6 CASSLLSRHEALYEQYF TGTGCCAGCAGCTTGCTGTCGCGCCACGAGGCCCTATACGAGCAGTACTTC
TRBD1 TRBJ2-7 once TRBV28 CASSLYRGEQYF TGTGCCAGCAGTTTATACAGGGGCGAGCAGTACTTC
TRBD1 TRBJ2-7 - TRBV2 CASWTGPYEQYF TGTGCCAGCTGGACAGGGCCCTACGAGCAGTACTTC
TRBD1 TRBJ1-4 - TRBV27 CASSLGTGKGEKLFF TGTGCCAGCAGCTTAGGGACAGGGAAGGGGGAAAAACTGTTTTTT
- TRBJ2-2 - TRBV10-1 CASAGPGELFF TGCGCCAGCGCGGGCCCGGGGGAGCTGTTTTTT
- TRBJ2-7 - TRBV19 CASSIRPDYEQYF TGTGCCAGTAGTATAAGGCCAGACTACGAGCAGTACTTC
TRBD1 TRBJ2-7 - TRBV5-5 CASSWGTGPYEQYF TGTGCCAGCAGCTGGGGGACAGGGCCCTACGAGCAGTACTTC